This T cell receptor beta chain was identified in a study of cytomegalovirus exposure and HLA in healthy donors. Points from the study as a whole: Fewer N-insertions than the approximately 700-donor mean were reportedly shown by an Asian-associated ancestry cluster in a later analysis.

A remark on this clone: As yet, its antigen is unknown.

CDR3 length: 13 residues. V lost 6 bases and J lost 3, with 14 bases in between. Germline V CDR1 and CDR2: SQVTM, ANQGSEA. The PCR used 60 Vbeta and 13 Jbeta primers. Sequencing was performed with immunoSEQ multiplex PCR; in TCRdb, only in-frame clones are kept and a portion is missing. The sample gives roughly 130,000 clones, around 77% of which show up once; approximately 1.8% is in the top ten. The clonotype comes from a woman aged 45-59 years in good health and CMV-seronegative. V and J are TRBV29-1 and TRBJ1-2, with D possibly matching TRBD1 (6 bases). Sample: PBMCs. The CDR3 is CSVAQGTDYGYTF. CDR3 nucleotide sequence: TGCAGCGTCGCCCAGGGGACCGACTATGGCTACACCTTC.